Below, one TCR beta chain is given with its context. Original data processing: Amplification of reference gene primers was used by the study to estimate nucleated cell counts. Clones were sequenced by immunoSEQ multiplex PCR, and TCRdb holds only the in-frame ones, with some missing. The V and J calls and the clone size are those of that table, but D and trimming were determined from the DNA. Seen here are over 50,000 clones, around 83% observed once, and the top ten hold approximately 12%. These data are taken from a study of blood T cell repertoires in COVID-19. Study context: Samples taken during acute and convalescent COVID-19 were collected in the United States, Italy and Spain. The cDNA or gDNA used as material had been derived from T cells, B-cell-depleted T cells, or PBMCs.

Trimming took 4 bases from V and 2 from J, leaving 11 bases between them. The CDR3 sequence is 14 residues long. CDR1 and CDR2 from the germline V gene are LNHDA and SQIVND (reference sequence). V usage is TRBV19 and J usage is TRBJ2-5; TRBD1 is a possible D gene (5 bases). This TCR came from a man aged 65-85 years with active COVID-19. Sequences were obtained from peripheral blood. In DNA, the CDR3 is TGTGCCAGTAGTACTGTGACAGCTCAAGAGACCCAGTACTTC. Translated: CASSTVTAQETQYF.